This T cell receptor beta chain was identified in a study of blood T cell repertoires in COVID-19. Clinical history as reported by participants underpinned cohort assignment. The table came from immunoSEQ multiplex PCR; TCRdb's copy has only in-frame clones and leaves some out. Counted here are 390,000 or so clones, 80% to 90% occurring once; the ten biggest clones make up roughly 1%. V was trimmed by 3 bases and J by 0 bases, leaving 12 bases between them. The CDR3 totals 15 residues. CDR1 is MNHNS and CDR2 is SASEGT in the germline V gene. This chain uses TRBV6-1 with TRBJ2-7; D call uncertain. The TCR comes from a young man who had recovered from COVID-19. The sample taken for sequencing was PBMCs or T cells enriched from blood (not recorded which). The CDR3 loop reads CASSDPAASSYEQYF. The CDR3 DNA follows: TGTGCCAGCAGTGACCCCGCGGCGAGCTCCTACGAGCAGTACTTC.